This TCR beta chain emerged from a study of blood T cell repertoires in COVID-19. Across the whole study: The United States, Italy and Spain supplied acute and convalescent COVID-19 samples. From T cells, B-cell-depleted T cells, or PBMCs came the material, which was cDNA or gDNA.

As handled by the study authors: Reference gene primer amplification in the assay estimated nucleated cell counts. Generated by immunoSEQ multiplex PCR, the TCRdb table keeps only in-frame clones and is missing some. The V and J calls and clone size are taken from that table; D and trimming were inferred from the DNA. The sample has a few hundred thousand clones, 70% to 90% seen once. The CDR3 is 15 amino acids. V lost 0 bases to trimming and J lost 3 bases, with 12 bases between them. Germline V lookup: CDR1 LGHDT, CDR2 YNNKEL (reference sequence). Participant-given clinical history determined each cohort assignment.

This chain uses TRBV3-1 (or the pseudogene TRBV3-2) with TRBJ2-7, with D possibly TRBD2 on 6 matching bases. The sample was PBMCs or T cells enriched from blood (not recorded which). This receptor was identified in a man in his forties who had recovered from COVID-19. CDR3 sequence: CASSQDPSGYYEQYF. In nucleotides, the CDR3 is TGTGCCAGCAGCCAAGATCCCAGCGGGTACTACGAGCAGTACTTC.